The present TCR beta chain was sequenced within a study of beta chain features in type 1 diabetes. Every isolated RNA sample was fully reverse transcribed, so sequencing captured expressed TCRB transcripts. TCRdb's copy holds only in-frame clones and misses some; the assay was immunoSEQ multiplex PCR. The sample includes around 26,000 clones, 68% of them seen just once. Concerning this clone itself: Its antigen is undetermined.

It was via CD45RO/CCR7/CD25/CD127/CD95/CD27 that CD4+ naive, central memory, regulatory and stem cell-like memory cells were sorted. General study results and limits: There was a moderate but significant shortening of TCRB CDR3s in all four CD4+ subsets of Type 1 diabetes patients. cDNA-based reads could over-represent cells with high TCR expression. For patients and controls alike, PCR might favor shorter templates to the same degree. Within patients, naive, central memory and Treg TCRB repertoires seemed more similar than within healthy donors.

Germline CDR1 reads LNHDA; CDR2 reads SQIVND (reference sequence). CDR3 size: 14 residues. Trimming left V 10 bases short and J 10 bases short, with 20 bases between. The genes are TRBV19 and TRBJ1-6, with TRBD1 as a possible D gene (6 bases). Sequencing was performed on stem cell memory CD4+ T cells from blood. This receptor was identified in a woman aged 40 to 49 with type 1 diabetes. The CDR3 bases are TGTGCCACCTCCGAAACAGGGAAATGGTCACCCCTCCACTTT. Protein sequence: CATSETGKWSPLHF.